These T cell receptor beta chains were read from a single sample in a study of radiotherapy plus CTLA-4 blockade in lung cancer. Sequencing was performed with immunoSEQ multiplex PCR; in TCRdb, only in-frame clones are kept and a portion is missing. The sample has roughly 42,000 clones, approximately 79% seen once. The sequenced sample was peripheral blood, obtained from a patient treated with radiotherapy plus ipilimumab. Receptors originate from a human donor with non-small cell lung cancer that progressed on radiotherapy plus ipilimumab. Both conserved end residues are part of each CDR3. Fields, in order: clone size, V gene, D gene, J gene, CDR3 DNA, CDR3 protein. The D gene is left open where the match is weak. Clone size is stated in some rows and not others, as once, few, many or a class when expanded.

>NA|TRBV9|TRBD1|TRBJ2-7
TGTGCCAGCAGCGTAGGGGGACAGAACTCCTACGAGCAGTACTTC
CASSVGGQNSYEQYF
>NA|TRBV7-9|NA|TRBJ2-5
TGTGCCAGCAGCTCCTGGACAGAACAAGAGACCCAGTACTTC
CASSSWTEQETQYF
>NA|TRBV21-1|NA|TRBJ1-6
TGTGCCAGCAGCAAGGTAAACTCCCCCTCCTATAATTCACCCCTCCACTTT
CASSKVNSPSYNSPLHF
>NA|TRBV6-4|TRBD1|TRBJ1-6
TGTGCCAGCAGTACAGGGGCATTCGATAATTCACCCCTCCACTTT
CASSTGAFDNSPLHF
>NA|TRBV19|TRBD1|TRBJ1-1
TGTGCCAGCCATGGACAGGGGATATTCGCTGAAGCTTTCTTT
CASHGQGIFAEAFF
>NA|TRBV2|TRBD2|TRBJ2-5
TGTGCCAGCAGTGAATTAGGACTAGCGGGAGAGACCCAGTACTTC
CASSELGLAGETQYF
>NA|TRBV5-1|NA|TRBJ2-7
TGCGCCAGCAGCTTGGGCAGGGCCAACGAGCAGTACTTC
CASSLGRANEQYF
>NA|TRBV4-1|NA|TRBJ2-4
TGCGCCAGCAGCCAACCCCGAGCCAAAAACATTCAGTACTTC
CASSQPRAKNIQYF
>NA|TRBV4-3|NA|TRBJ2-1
TGCGCCAGCAGCCAAGACGCCTACAATGAGCAGTTCTTC
CASSQDAYNEQFF
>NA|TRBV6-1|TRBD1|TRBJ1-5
TGTGCCAGCAGTGGAAAGATCAGGGGGCTGGTCAATCAGCCCCAGCATTTT
CASSGKIRGLVNQPQHF
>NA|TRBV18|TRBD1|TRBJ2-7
TGTGCCAGCTCACCTCAATTCGGGACAGCCTACGAGCAGTACTTC
CASSPQFGTAYEQYF
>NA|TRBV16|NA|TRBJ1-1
TGTGCCAGCAGCCAAGGGAAGGGGTTAGGTGAAGCTTTCTTT
CASSQGKGLGEAFF
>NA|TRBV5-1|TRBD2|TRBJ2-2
TGCGCCAGCAGCCCGACTAGCGGGGCGAACACCGGGGAGCTGTTTTTT
CASSPTSGANTGELFF
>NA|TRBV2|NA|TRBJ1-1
TGTGCCAGCAGTACAGGGTTTAACACTGAAGCTTTCTTT
CASSTGFNTEAFF
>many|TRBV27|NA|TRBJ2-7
TGTGCCAGCAGTTTATGGGGCAGCCACTACGAGCAGTACTTC
CASSLWGSHYEQYF
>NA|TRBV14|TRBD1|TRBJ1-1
TGTGCCAGCACGGAGTCCTGGACAGGGGGAGAAGCTTTCTTT
CASTESWTGGEAFF
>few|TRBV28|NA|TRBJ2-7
TGTGCCAGCAGTTCTCCGCAGGCTGCCTCCTACGAGCAGTACTTC
CASSSPQAASYEQYF
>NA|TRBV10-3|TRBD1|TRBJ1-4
TGTGCCATCAGTGACGGGACAGGACTTGCAACTAATGAAAAACTGTTTTTT
CAISDGTGLATNEKLFF
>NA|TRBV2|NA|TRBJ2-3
TGTGCCAGCACGGGGAACACAGATACGCAGTATTTT
CASTGNTDTQYF
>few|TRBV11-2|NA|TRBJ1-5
TGTGCCAGCAGCTTAGTCCAGGGGTCCTATAGCAATCAGCCCCAGCATTTT
CASSLVQGSYSNQPQHF
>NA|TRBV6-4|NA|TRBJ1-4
TGTGCCAGCAGGAGACAGGAACTTTATGAAAAACTGTTTTTT
CASRRQELYEKLFF
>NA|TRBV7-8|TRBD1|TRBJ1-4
TGTGCCAGCAGCCCCACCCGGGACAGAACTAATGAAAAACTGTTTTTT
CASSPTRDRTNEKLFF
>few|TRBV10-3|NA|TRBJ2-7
TGTGCCATCAGTGAGTCCCCCGGTCTTTCCTACGAGCAGTACTTC
CAISESPGLSYEQYF
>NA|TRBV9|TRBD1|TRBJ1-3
TGTGCCAGCAGCGTAGATGGACAGGGATCCTCTGGAAACACCATATATTTT
CASSVDGQGSSGNTIYF
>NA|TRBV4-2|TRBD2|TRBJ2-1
TGTGCCAGCAGCCAAGGTGCGGGGGGCTCCTACAATGAGCAGTTCTTC
CASSQGAGGSYNEQFF
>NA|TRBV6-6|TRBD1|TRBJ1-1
TGTGCCAGCAGTCGGACAGGGGGTTTAACTGAAGCTTTCTTT
CASSRTGGLTEAFF
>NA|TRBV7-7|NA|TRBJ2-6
TGTGCTAGCAGCTTGGGGCGTTCTGGGGCCAACGTCCTGACTTTC
CASSLGRSGANVLTF
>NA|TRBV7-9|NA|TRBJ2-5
TGTGCCAGCAGCTTATCTAGCGCTGAGACCCAGTACTTC
CASSLSSAETQYF
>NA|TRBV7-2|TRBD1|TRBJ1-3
TGTGCCAGCAGCTTAGGACAGGGAGGAGTAAGTGGAAACACCATATATTTT
CASSLGQGGVSGNTIYF
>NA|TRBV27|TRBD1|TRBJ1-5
TGTGCCAGCAGTTTAGCCGGCGGACAGGGGAGTAATCAGCCCCAGCATTTT
CASSLAGGQGSNQPQHF
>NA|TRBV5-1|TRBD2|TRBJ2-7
TGCGCCAGCAGCTTGGAGGCGGGGGGTACATCCTACGAGCAGTACTTC
CASSLEAGGTSYEQYF
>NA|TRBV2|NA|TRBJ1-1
TGTGCCAGCAGTGTCGCGGGAGGGCACACTGAAGCTTTCTTT
CASSVAGGHTEAFF
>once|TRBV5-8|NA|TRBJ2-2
TGTGCCAGCAGCTTGGGTGCGGCTTCCGGGGAGCTGTTTTTT
CASSLGAASGELFF
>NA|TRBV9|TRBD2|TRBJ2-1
TGTGCCAGCAGCGTAGGTAGCGGGGCCTACAATGAGCAGTTCTTC
CASSVGSGAYNEQFF
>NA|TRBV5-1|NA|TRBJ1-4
TGCGCCAGCAGCTTGATCAGCGGCGGTGAAAAACTGTTTTTT
CASSLISGGEKLFF
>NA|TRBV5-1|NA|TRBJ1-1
TGCGCCAGCAGCTCCGGACAGCCGAACACTGAAGCTTTCTTT
CASSSGQPNTEAFF
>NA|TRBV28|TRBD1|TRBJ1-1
TGTGCCACACGAGACAGGGTATCAGGCACTGAAGCTTTCTTT
CATRDRVSGTEAFF
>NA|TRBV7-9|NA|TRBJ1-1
TGTGCCAGCAGCTTAAGGGGGAACACTGAAGCTTTCTTT
CASSLRGNTEAFF
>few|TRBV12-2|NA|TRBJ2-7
TGTGCAAGTCGCTTTATAGCGGGGGGTTACTACGAGCAGTACTTC
CASRFIAGGYYEQYF
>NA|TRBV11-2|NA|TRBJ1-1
TGTGCCAGCAGCTTAGTCGGTGGGCGCGCTGAAGCTTTCTTT
CASSLVGGRAEAFF
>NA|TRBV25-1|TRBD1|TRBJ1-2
TGTGCCAGCAGTGAACCGACAGGGGGCTATGGCTACACCTTC
CASSEPTGGYGYTF
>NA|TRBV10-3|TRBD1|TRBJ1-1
TGTGCCATCATAGCGGACAGGGGTACTGAAGCTTTCTTT
CAIIADRGTEAFF
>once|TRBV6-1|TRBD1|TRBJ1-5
TGTGCCAGCAGTGAGACAGGGGACCAGCCCCAGCATTTT
CASSETGDQPQHF
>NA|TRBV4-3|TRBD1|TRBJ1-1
TGCGCCAGCAGCCACGGATATCGGGACAGGGGCACTGAAGCTTTCTTT
CASSHGYRDRGTEAFF
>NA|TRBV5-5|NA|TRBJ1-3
TGTGCCAGCAGCTTCCAGGCCAACTCTGGAAACACCATATATTTT
CASSFQANSGNTIYF
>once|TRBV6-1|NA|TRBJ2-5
TGTGCCAGCAACCGGGTCCATTCCGCCCAAGAGACCCAGTACTTC
CASNRVHSAQETQYF
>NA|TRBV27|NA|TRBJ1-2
TGTGCCAGCAGGATGGAGGGTGGAGACGGCTACACCTTC
CASRMEGGDGYTF
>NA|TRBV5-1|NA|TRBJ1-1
TGCGCCAGCAGCGTCACTCATAACAGGGTGGCTGAAGCTTTCTTT
CASSVTHNRVAEAFF
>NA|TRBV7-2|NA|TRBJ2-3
TGTGCCAGCAGCTTCGAGGCTACGCAGTATTTT
CASSFEATQYF
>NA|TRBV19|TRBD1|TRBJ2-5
TGTGCCAGTAGTAGGGGTGACAGGGTCCAAGAGACCCAGTACTTC
CASSRGDRVQETQYF
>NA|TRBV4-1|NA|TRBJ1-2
TGCGCCAGCAGCCAAGCAGCCAGGGCAACTGGTGGCTACACCTTC
CASSQAARATGGYTF
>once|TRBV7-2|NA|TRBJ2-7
TGTGCCAGCAGCCAAACAGGGTCTGCCTACGAGCAGTACTTC
CASSQTGSAYEQYF
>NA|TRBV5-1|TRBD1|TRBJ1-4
TGCGCCAGCAGCCGAGGGACAGCAGCTAATGAAAAACTGTTTTTT
CASSRGTAANEKLFF
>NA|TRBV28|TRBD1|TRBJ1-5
TGTGCCAGCAGACAAGACAGGGGGATTCCGCCCCAGCATTTT
CASRQDRGIPPQHF
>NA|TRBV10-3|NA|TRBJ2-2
TGTGCCATCAGGGCAATCGGGGAGCTGTTTTTT
CAIRAIGELFF
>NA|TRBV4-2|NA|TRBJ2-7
TGTGCCAGCAGCCAAGACTCCCCACTTACCTACGAGCAGTACTTC
CASSQDSPLTYEQYF
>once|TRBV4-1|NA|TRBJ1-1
TGCGCCAGCAGCGCGGGGGGCACTGAAGCTTTCTTT
CASSAGGTEAFF
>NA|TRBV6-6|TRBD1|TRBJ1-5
TGTGCCAGCAGCCCCACGACAGGGTCTGGTAGTCAGCCCCAGCATTTT
CASSPTTGSGSQPQHF